This T cell receptor beta chain originates from a study of monozygotic twins with inflammatory bowel disease. Notes on the study in general: Sharing of clonotypes with others was lower in IBD patients than in healthy twins, and this was especially so with disease activity.

The germline gives CDR1 LGHDT, CDR2 YNNKEL (reference sequence). The CDR3 consists of 14 residues. Each CDR3 protein gets one entry in TCRdb, which reprocessed the 5' RACE reads and gives no DNA. The repertoire shows over 350,000 distinct CDR3 sequences; the top ten hold around 2.6%. Staff drew an approximately 2.5 ml blood sample from each donor. Turning to this clonotype: Antigen specificity is unknown.

The chain recombines TRBV3-1 with TRBJ1-1. The sample comprised blood. The receptor was isolated from a human donor with ulcerative colitis or Crohn's disease, or a healthy co-twin of an affected twin (not recorded which). The CDR3: CASSQGGLGTEAFF.